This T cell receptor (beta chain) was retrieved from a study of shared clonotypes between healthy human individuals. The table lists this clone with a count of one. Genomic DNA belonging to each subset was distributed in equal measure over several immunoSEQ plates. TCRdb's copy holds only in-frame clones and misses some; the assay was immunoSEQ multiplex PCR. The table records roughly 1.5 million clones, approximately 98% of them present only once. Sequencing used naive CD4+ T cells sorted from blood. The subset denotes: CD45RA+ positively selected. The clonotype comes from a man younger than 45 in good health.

The CDR3 region is CASSRKNTGELFF. In nucleotides, the CDR3 is TGTGCCAGCAGCCGAAAGAACACCGGGGAGCTGTTTTTT. J is TRBJ2-2 and V is TRBV7-9; the D is unclear. There are 13 residues in the CDR3. Trimming stripped 5 bases from V and 1 base from J, with 5 bases between. The germline CDR1 and CDR2 sequences are SEHNR and FQNEAQ (reference sequence).